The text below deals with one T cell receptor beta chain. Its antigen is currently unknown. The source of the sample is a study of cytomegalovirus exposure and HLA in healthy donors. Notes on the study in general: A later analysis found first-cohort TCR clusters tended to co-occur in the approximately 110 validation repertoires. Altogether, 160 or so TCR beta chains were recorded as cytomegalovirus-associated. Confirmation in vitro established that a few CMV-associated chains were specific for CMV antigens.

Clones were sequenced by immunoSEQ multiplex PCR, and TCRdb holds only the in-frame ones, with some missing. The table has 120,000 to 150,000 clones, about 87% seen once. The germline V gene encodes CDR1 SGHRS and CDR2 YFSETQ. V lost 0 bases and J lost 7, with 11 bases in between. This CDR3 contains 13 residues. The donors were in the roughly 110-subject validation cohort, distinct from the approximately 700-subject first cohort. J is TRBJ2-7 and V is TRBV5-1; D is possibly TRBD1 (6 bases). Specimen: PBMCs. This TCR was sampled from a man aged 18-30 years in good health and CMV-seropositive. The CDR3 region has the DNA TGCGCCAGCAGCTTGGCCCAAGGGGGTGAGCAGTACTTC. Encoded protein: CASSLAQGGEQYF.